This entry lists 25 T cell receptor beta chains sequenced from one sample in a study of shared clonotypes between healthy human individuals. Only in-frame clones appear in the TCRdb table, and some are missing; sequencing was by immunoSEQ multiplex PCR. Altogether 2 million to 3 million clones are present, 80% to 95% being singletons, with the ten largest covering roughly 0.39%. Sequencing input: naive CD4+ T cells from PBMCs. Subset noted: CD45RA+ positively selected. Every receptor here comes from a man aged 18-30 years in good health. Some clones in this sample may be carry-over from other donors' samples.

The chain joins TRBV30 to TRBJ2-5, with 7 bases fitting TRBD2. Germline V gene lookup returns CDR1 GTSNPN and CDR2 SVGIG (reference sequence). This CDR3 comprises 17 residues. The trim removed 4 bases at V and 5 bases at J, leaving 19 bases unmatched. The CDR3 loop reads CAWTPPSGIKSGETQYF. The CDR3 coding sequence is TGTGCCTGGACCCCCCCCAGCGGGATAAAATCTGGGGAGACCCAGTACTTC. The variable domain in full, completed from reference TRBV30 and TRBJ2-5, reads SQTIHQWPATLVQPVGSPLSLECTVEGTSNPNLYWYRQAAGRGLQLLFYSVGIGQISSEVPQNLSASRPQDRQFILSSKKLLLSDSGFYLCAWTPPSGIKSGETQYFGPGTRLLVL.

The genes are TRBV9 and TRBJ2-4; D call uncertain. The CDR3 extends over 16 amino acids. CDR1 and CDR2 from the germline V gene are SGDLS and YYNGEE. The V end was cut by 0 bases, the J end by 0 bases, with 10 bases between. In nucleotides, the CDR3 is TGTGCCAGCAGCGTAGAAGTCTCATTAGCCAAAAACATTCAGTACTTC. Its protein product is CASSVEVSLAKNIQYF.

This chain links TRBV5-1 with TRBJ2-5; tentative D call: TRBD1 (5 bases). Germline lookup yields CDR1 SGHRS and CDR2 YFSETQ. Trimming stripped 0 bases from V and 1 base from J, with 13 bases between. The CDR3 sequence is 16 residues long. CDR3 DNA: TGCGCCAGCAGCTTGGCCGCTGGACAAATCCAAGAGACCCAGTACTTC. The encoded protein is CASSLAAGQIQETQYF.

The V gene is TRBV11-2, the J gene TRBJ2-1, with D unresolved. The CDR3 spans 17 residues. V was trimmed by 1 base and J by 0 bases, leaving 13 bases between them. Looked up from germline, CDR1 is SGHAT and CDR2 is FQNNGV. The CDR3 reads CASSLVLVSSSYNEQFF. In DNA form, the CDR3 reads TGTGCCAGCAGCTTAGTACTTGTGAGTAGCTCCTACAATGAGCAGTTCTTC.

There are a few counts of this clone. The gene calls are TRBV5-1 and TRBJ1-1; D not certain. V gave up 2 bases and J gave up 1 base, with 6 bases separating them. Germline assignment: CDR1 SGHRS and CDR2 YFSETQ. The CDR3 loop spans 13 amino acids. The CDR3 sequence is CASSFLANTEAFF. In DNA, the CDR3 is TGCGCCAGCAGCTTTCTCGCGAACACTGAAGCTTTCTTT.

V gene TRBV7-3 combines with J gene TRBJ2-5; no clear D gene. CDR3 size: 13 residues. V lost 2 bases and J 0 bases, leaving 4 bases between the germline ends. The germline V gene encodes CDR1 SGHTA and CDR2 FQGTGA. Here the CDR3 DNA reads TGTGCCAGCAGCTTATCCCACCAAGAGACCCAGTACTTC. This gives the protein CASSLSHQETQYF.

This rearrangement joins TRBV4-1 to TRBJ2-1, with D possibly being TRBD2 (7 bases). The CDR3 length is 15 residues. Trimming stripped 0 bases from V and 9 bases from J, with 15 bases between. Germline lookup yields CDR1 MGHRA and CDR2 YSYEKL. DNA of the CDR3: TGCGCCAGCAGCCAAGACCGGGGGGCGATTGGTGAGCAGTTCTTC. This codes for CASSQDRGAIGEQFF.

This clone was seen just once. This CDR3 is CASSLSLPGNNEQFF. The CDR3, as DNA: TGTGCCAGCAGCTTAAGCCTGCCGGGGAACAATGAGCAGTTCTTC. The gene calls are TRBV7-3 and TRBJ2-1; D possibly corresponds to TRBD2 (5 bases). The germline V gene has CDR1 SGHTA and CDR2 FQGTGA. V shed 1 base and J shed 5 bases, with 12 bases lying between them. The CDR3 sequence is 15 residues long.

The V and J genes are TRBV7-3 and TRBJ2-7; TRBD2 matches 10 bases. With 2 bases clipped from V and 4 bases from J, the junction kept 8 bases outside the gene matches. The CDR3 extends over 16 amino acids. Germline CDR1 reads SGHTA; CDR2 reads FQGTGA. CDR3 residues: CASSLLAGAPLYEQYF. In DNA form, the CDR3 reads TGTGCCAGCAGCTTACTAGCGGGAGCCCCCCTTTACGAGCAGTACTTC. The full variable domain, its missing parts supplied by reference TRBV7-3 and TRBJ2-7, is GAGVSQTPSNKVTEKGKYVELRCDPISGHTALYWYRQSLGQGPEFLIYFQGTGAADDSGLPNDRFFAVRPEGSVSTLKIQRTERGDSAVYLCASSLLAGAPLYEQYFGPGTRLTVT.

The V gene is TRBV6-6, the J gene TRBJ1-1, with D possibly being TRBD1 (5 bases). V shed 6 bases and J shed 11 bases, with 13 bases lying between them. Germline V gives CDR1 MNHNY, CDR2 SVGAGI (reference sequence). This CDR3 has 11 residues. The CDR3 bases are TGTGCCAGCAGCTATGGGGGGGGTGCTTTCTTT. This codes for CASSYGGGAFF.

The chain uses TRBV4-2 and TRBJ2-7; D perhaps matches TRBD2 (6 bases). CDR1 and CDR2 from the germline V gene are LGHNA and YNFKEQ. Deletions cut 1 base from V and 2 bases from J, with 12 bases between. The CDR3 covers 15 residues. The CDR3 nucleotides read TGTGCCAGCAGCCAAGGTGGAGGGGCTACCTACGAGCAGTACTTC. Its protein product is CASSQGGGATYEQYF.

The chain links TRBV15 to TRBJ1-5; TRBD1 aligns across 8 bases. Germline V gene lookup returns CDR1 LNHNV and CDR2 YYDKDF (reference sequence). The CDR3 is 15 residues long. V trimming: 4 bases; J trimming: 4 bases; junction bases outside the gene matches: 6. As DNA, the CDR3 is TGTGCCACCAGCACCACAGGGGGACGAAATCAGCCCCAGCATTTT. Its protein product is CATSTTGGRNQPQHF.

The CDR3 loop reads CASSPLGQEAFF. The CDR3 DNA follows: TGTGCCAGCAGTCCCCTCGGACAGGAAGCTTTCTTT. This chain joins TRBV28 and TRBJ1-1; a possible D gene is TRBD1 (6 bases). The germline V gene has CDR1 MDHEN and CDR2 SYDVKM. Deletions cut 5 bases from V and 8 bases from J, with 12 bases between. This CDR3 region has 12 residues.

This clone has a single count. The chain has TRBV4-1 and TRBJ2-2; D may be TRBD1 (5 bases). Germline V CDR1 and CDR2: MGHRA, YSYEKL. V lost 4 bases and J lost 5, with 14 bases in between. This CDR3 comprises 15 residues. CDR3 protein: CASSLPAGRTGELFF. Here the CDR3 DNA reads TGCGCCAGCAGCCTTCCGGCAGGGCGGACCGGGGAGCTGTTTTTT.

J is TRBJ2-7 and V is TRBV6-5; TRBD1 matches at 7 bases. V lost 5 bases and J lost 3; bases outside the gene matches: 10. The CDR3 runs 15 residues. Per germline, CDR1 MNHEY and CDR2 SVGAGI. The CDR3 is CASSATRDRDYEQYF. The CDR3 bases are TGTGCCAGCAGTGCGACCCGGGACAGAGACTACGAGCAGTACTTC.

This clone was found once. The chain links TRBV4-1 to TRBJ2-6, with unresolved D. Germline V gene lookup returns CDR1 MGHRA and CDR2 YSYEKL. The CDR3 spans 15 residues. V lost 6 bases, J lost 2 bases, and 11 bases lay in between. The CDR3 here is CASSDMGAGANVLTF. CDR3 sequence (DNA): TGCGCCAGCAGTGACATGGGTGCTGGGGCCAACGTCCTGACTTTC.

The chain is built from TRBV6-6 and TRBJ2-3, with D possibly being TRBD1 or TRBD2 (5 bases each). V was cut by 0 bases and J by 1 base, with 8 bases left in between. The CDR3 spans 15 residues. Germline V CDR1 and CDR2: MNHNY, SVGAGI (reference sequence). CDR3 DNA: TGTGCCAGCAGTTACTCGAGGGGCGGCACAGATACGCAGTATTTT. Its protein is CASSYSRGGTDTQYF.

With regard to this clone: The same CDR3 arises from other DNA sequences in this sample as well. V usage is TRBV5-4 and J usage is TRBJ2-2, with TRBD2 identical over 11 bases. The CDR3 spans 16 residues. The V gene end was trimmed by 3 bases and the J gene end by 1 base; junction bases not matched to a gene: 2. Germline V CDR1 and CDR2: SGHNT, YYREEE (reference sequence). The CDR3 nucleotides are TGTGCCAGCAGCTCTGGGACTAGCGGGAACACCGGGGAGCTGTTTTTT. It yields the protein CASSSGTSGNTGELFF.

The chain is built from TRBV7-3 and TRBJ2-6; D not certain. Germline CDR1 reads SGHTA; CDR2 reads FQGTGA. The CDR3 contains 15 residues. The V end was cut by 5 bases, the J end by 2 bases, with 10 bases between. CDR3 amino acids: CASSDRRTGANVLTF. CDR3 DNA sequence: TGTGCCAGCAGCGATAGACGGACTGGGGCCAACGTCCTGACTTTC.

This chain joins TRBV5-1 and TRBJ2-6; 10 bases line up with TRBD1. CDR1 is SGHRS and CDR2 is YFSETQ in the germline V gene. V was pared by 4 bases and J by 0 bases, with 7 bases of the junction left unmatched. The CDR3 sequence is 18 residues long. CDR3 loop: CASSRGQGSNSGANVLTF. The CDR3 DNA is TGCGCCAGCAGCCGGGGACAGGGGTCAAACTCTGGGGCCAACGTCCTGACTTTC.

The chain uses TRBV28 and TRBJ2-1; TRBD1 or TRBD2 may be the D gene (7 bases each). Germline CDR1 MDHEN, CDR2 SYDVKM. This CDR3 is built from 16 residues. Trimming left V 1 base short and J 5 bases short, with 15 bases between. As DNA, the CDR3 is TGTGCCAGCAGTTTATATGGCCAGGGGGGGGACAATGAGCAGTTCTTC. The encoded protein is CASSLYGQGGDNEQFF.

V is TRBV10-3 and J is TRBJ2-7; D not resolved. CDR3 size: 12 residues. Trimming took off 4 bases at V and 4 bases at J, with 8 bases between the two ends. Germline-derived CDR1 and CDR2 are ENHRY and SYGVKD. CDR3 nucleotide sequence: TGTGCCATCAGTGGGATTCAGTACGAGCAGTACTTC. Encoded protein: CAISGIQYEQYF.

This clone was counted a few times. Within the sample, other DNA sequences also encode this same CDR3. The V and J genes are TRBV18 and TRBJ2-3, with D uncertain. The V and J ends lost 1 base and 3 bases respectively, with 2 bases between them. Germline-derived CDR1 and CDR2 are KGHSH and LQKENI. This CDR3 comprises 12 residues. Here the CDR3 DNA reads TGTGCCAGCTCACCACGGACAGATACGCAGTATTTT. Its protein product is CASSPRTDTQYF. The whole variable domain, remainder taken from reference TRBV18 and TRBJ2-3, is NAGVMQNPRHLVRRRGQEARLRCSPMKGHSHVYWYRQLPEEGLKFMVYLQKENIIDESGMPKERFSAEFPKEGPSILRIQQVVRGDSAAYFCASSPRTDTQYFGPGTRLTVL.

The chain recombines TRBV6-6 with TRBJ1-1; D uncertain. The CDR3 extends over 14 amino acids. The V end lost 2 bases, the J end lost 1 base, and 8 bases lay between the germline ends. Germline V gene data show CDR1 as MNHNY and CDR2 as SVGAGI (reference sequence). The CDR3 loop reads CASSYQVANTEAFF. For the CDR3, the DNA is TGTGCCAGCAGTTACCAGGTCGCGAACACTGAAGCTTTCTTT.

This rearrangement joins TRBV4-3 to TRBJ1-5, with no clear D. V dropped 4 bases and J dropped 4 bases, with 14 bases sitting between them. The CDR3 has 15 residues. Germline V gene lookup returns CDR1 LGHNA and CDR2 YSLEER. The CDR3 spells CASSPQRHGNQPQHF. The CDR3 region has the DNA TGCGCCAGCAGCCCTCAACGACACGGGAATCAGCCCCAGCATTTT.